This T cell receptor beta chain was sequenced during a study of blood T cell repertoires in COVID-19. Germline trimming cut 2 bases from V and 5 bases from J; bases unmatched to any gene: 3. Germline V gene sequence: CDR1 SGHAT, CDR2 FQNNGV. This CDR3 comprises 14 residues. TCRdb's copy holds only in-frame clones and misses some; the assay was immunoSEQ multiplex PCR. The sample yields roughly 160,000 clones, about four fifths seen once. The rearrangement uses TRBV11-2 and TRBJ2-5; 9 nucleotides align to TRBD1. The source material was peripheral blood. This sequence was found in a woman at least 80 years old with acute or convalescent COVID-19. The CDR3 sequence is CASSLNRGPETQYF. Here the CDR3 DNA reads TGTGCCAGCAGCTTAAACAGGGGGCCGGAGACCCAGTACTTC.